These T cell receptor beta chains were read from a single sample in a study of control samples from healthy donors and cancer patients. Sequencing was performed with immunoSEQ multiplex PCR; in TCRdb, only in-frame clones are kept and a portion is missing. The sample comprises about 180,000 clones, around 90% of which are singletons, and roughly 1.5% rests with the top ten. The material sequenced was blood. These receptors originate from a man aged 25-45 years in good health. The CDR3 runs from the conserved cysteine through the conserved F or W. The D gene is left open where the match is weak. Not all rows give a size; the values are once, few, many and, for expanded clones, a class.

D	size	V	J	DNA	CDR3
-	-	TRBV18	TRBJ2-3	TGTGCCAGCTCACCAGAGGTCGGGAGTGTGACAGATACGCAGTATTTT	CASSPEVGSVTDTQYF
-	-	TRBV29-1	TRBJ1-1	TGCAGCGTCTGGACAAGCAACACTGAAGCTTTCTTT	CSVWTSNTEAFF
-	-	TRBV13	TRBJ2-1	TGTGCCAGCAGCGAGTTTATGGGAGGCAACTACAATGAGCAGTTCTTC	CASSEFMGGNYNEQFF
-	-	TRBV5-1	TRBJ1-2	TGCGCCAGCAGCTTGGAAGGGCAGGGAAGTGGCTACACCTTC	CASSLEGQGSGYTF
TRBD1	-	TRBV9	TRBJ1-2	TGTGCCAGCAGCCCGCAGGGGGCGCATGGCTACACCTTC	CASSPQGAHGYTF
TRBD2	-	TRBV4-1	TRBJ2-3	TGCGCCAGCAGCCAAGTAGCGGGAGATTCGGATACGCAGTATTTT	CASSQVAGDSDTQYF
-	-	TRBV7-2	TRBJ1-5	TGTGCCAGCAGCTTAGAGGCCAGGCTAAGCAATCAGCCCCAGCATTTT	CASSLEARLSNQPQHF
TRBD1	-	TRBV19	TRBJ2-7	TGTGCCAGTAGCCAGACAGGGTCCCACGAGCAGTACTTC	CASSQTGSHEQYF
-	-	TRBV21-1	TRBJ1-5	TGTGCCAGCAGCAAAGCGGGCGGTGGTAAGAGCAATCAGCCCCAGCATTTT	CASSKAGGGKSNQPQHF
-	-	TRBV4-1	TRBJ1-2	TGCGCCAGCAGCCAATATTCGGGGTACGATGGCTACACCTTC	CASSQYSGYDGYTF
TRBD2	-	TRBV27	TRBJ2-7	TGTGCCAGCAGTTTGAGCGGGAGGAACGAGCAGTACTTC	CASSLSGRNEQYF
TRBD2	-	TRBV4-3	TRBJ2-5	TGCGCCAGCAGCCGAACCGGGACTAGCGGGGGGGAGACCCAGTACTTC	CASSRTGTSGGETQYF
-	once	TRBV11-2	TRBJ1-2	TGTGCCAGCAGCTTAGTGGGCACCGTCGACTATGGCTACACCTTC	CASSLVGTVDYGYTF
-	-	TRBV6-2/TRBV6-3	TRBJ1-5	TGTGCCAGCAGTTACCCAGCCCGGCCCCAGCATTTT	CASSYPARPQHF
-	-	TRBV12-5	TRBJ2-2	TGTGCTAGTGAGGGCACCGGGGAGCTGTTTTTT	CASEGTGELFF
TRBD1	few	TRBV7-3	TRBJ1-6	TGTGCCAGCAGCCTCGGACAGGGAGATTCACCCCTCCACTTT	CASSLGQGDSPLHF
TRBD2	once	TRBV6-5	TRBJ2-7	TGTGCCAGCAGAGATGGACTAGCGGCCTCCTACGAGCAGTACTTC	CASRDGLAASYEQYF
-	-	TRBV18	TRBJ1-3	TGTGCCAGCTCACCACCTTCGAAGGAGAGCTCTGGAAACACCATATATTTT	CASSPPSKESSGNTIYF
-	-	TRBV20-1	TRBJ2-7	TGCAGTGCTAGTTTTCTCGGCCAGGCGCAGTACTTC	CSASFLGQAQYF
TRBD1	-	TRBV3-1/TRBV3-2	TRBJ2-1	TGTGCCAGCAGCCAAGTATTAATTCCCGACAGGGGGAGCTCCTACAATGAGCAGTTCTTC	CASSQVLIPDRGSSYNEQFF
TRBD1	-	TRBV5-1	TRBJ2-1	TGCGCCAGCAAGACCAATGGACAGGATTTGGATGAGCAGTTCTTC	CASKTNGQDLDEQFF
-	-	TRBV5-1	TRBJ2-1	TGCGCCAGCAGCTTGGTTAGCCGTCCACGCAATGAGCAGTTCTTC	CASSLVSRPRNEQFF
-	-	TRBV6-5	TRBJ2-5	TGTGCCAGCTCGGGGGACAGTTTGGAGACCCAGTACTTC	CASSGDSLETQYF
-	-	TRBV6-2/TRBV6-3	TRBJ1-2	TGTGCCAGCAGCCCCCGGACAAGGCGGTATGGCTACACCTTC	CASSPRTRRYGYTF
-	-	TRBV7-2	TRBJ2-1	TGTGCCAGCAGCTTAGCTACAGGGTACGAGCAGTTCTTC	CASSLATGYEQFF
-	-	TRBV5-1	TRBJ1-1	TGCGCCAGCAGTAAAGAAGGCAGTATCTTCGAAGCTTTCTTT	CASSKEGSIFEAFF
-	-	TRBV15	TRBJ1-3	TGTGCCACCAGCCGGATGGTGTTAGGAAACACCATATATTTT	CATSRMVLGNTIYF
TRBD1	-	TRBV11-2	TRBJ2-1	TGTGCCAGCAGCCCGGGACAGGGAATCTCCTACAATGAGCAGTTCTTC	CASSPGQGISYNEQFF
TRBD1	-	TRBV7-9	TRBJ1-5	TGTGCCAGCAGCACCGGACAGGGGGCTCAGCCCCAGCATTTT	CASSTGQGAQPQHF
-	-	TRBV9	TRBJ1-2	TGTGCCAGCAGCGTAGGCCTAAGGGATGGCTACACCTTC	CASSVGLRDGYTF
-	-	TRBV12-3/TRBV12-4	TRBJ1-1	TGTGCCAGCAGACCTTCCATGAACACTGAAGCTTTCTTT	CASRPSMNTEAFF
TRBD1	-	TRBV27	TRBJ2-3	TGTGCCAGCAGTCGGACAGGGAGCACAGATACGCAGTATTTT	CASSRTGSTDTQYF
-	-	TRBV21-1	TRBJ2-1	TGTGCCAGCAGCAAATATGGGGTAGCGGGGTCCTACAATGAGCAGTTCTTC	CASSKYGVAGSYNEQFF
TRBD1	once	TRBV19	TRBJ2-7	TGTGCCAGTAGTAAGACCGGGACAGGGGGTCTCTACGAGCAGTACTTC	CASSKTGTGGLYEQYF
-	-	TRBV11-2	TRBJ1-1	TGTGCCAGCAGCTTAAGGAGGAACAGGGACACTGAAGCTTTCTTT	CASSLRRNRDTEAFF
-	-	TRBV7-3	TRBJ1-6	TGTGCCAGCAGCTTACCGGGGTCACCCCTCCACTTT	CASSLPGSPLHF
-	-	TRBV7-2	TRBJ1-5	TGTGCCAGCAGCCCCCTGCAGGGCGGTCAGCCCCAGCATTTT	CASSPLQGGQPQHF
-	-	TRBV12-3/TRBV12-4	TRBJ1-2	TGTGCCAGCAGTACGCAGGGCAGGGGCTACACCTTC	CASSTQGRGYTF
TRBD1	-	TRBV9	TRBJ2-7	TGTGCCAGCAGCGGGGACAGGCCATACGAGCAGTACTTC	CASSGDRPYEQYF
TRBD1	-	TRBV9	TRBJ2-5	TGTGCCAGCAGCGCCGTAGGGGGCTCCCAAGAGACCCAGTACTTC	CASSAVGGSQETQYF
-	-	TRBV6-5	TRBJ1-2	TGTGCCAGCGGGGGTAATAACTATGGCTACACCTTC	CASGGNNYGYTF
TRBD1	-	TRBV5-4	TRBJ1-1	TGTGCCAGCAGCCTCGGGACAGGGGGGGACACTGAAGCTTTCTTT	CASSLGTGGDTEAFF
-	-	TRBV9	TRBJ1-6	TGTGCCAGCAATGGGGGGCTTGATAATTCACCCCTCCACTTT	CASNGGLDNSPLHF
-	-	TRBV6-6	TRBJ1-5	TGTGCCAGCAGTTACTCTGGCAGCAAACTAGATCAGCCCCAGCATTTT	CASSYSGSKLDQPQHF
TRBD1	-	TRBV2	TRBJ1-1	TGTGCCAGCAGACAGGGGGAGGACACTGAAGCTTTCTTT	CASRQGEDTEAFF
TRBD2	-	TRBV28	TRBJ2-2	TGTGCCAGCAGCCGAAAGGGACTAGCGGGCTCGAACACCGGGGAGCTGTTTTTT	CASSRKGLAGSNTGELFF
TRBD1	few	TRBV30	TRBJ1-6	TGTGCCTGGAGTATGGGGACAGGGCAAAATAATTCACCCCTCCACTTT	CAWSMGTGQNNSPLHF
-	-	TRBV5-4	TRBJ2-5	TGTGCCAGCAGCTTAACGGGATGGGCCCAAGAGACCCAGTACTTC	CASSLTGWAQETQYF
-	-	TRBV5-5	TRBJ2-3	TGTGCCAGCAGCATGGCCCCCGCGGATACGCAGTATTTT	CASSMAPADTQYF
TRBD1	-	TRBV5-4	TRBJ2-3	TGTGCCAGCAGCGGTGAAACGGACAGGGAGCCGTATTTT	CASSGETDREPYF
TRBD2	-	TRBV5-1	TRBJ2-7	TGCGCCAGCAGCCTTACTAGCGGGAGGTTTTCCCACGAGCAGTACTTC	CASSLTSGRFSHEQYF
-	-	TRBV19	TRBJ2-7	TGTGCCAGTAGTATTGGTCTAGACTCCTACGAGCAGTACTTC	CASSIGLDSYEQYF
-	-	TRBV19	TRBJ1-5	TGTGCCAGTACCCCCGGGGGCGGGGCGGAGGTGCATTTT	CASTPGGGAEVHF
-	-	TRBV18	TRBJ1-4	TGTGCCAGCTCGATTAGCGCAACTAATGAAAAACTGTTTTTT	CASSISATNEKLFF